This TCR beta chain was recorded in a study of T-cell reconstitution after alpha-beta-depleted transplantation in children. This clonotype occurred a few times. Germline V gives CDR1 LGHNA, CDR2 YNFKEQ. Unmatched junction bases numbered 8, after V lost 1 base and J lost 5 bases. The length of the CDR3 is 17 residues. Unique molecular identifiers were used in preparing the TCRbeta library. TCRdb re-derived calls from the PCR reads in MiXCR, one entry per CDR3 protein. The data hold fewer than 400,000 distinct CDR3 sequences, with roughly 20% observed a single time. The V call is TRBV4-2, the J call TRBJ2-3, with 11 positions matching TRBD2. The sample consisted of PBMCs from the stem cell graft donor, taken from the stem cell graft. This sequence originates from a human donor who donated a stem cell graft to a child with acute myeloid leukemia. CDR3: CASSQVGSGRAGDTQYF. CDR3 nucleotide sequence: TGTGCCAGCAGCCAAGTGGGTAGCGGGAGGGCCGGAGATACGCAGTATTTT.